One sample yielded the 25 T cell receptor beta chains listed below, sequenced in a study of cytomegalovirus exposure and HLA in healthy donors. PCR amplification relied on 60 Vbeta primers (plus 13 Jbeta primers). Only in-frame clones appear in the TCRdb table, and some are missing; sequencing was by immunoSEQ multiplex PCR. The sample records approximately 140,000 clones, approximately 85% being singletons. Sequenced input: PBMCs. The receptors stem from a boy younger than 18 in good health and CMV-seronegative.

This sequence joins TRBV30 and TRBJ1-2; the D gene is possibly TRBD1 (6 bases). This CDR3 is built from 14 residues. V was shortened by 2 bases and J by 7 bases, with 17 bases between the two germline ends. Germline V gives CDR1 GTSNPN, CDR2 SVGIG (reference sequence). The DNA of the CDR3 is TGTGCCTGGAGTATAGATCGGACAGTGGGTGGCTACACCTTC. Protein product: CAWSIDRTVGGYTF.

This clone was detected a few times. The chain recombines TRBV4-2 with TRBJ1-5; D might be TRBD1 (5 bases). Trimming pared 4 bases from V and 1 base from J, leaving 14 bases between. CDR3 length: 16 amino acids. CDR1 is LGHNA and CDR2 is YNFKEQ in the germline V gene. For the CDR3, the DNA is TGTGCCAGCAGCCCCTACGGGGGAGTCAGCAATCAGCCCCAGCATTTT. Protein: CASSPYGGVSNQPQHF.

V and J are TRBV7-8 and TRBJ2-6, with D possibly matching TRBD1 (6 bases). V was pared by 5 bases and J by 2 bases, with 10 bases between. Germline V gene data show CDR1 as SGHVS and CDR2 as FQNEAQ. This CDR3 region has 15 residues. CDR3 loop: CASSVRQAGANVLTF. DNA for the CDR3: TGTGCCAGCAGCGTACGACAGGCTGGGGCCAACGTCCTGACTTTC.

The gene calls are TRBV5-8 and TRBJ2-7, with a possible D match to TRBD2 (7 bases). Germline V gives CDR1 SGHTS, CDR2 YDEGEE. This CDR3 comprises 12 residues. V shed 1 base and J shed 7 bases, with 9 bases lying between them. CDR3 DNA sequence: TGTGCCAGCAGCTTGAGGGGGGGAGAGCAGTACTTC. Amino acids: CASSLRGGEQYF.

The rearrangement joins TRBV6-1 to TRBJ2-7, with D possibly matching TRBD1 (6 bases). The V and J ends lost 4 bases and 2 bases respectively, with 6 bases between them. CDR1 MNHNS and CDR2 SASEGT come from the germline V gene. This CDR3 has 12 residues. CDR3 region: CASSGTAYEQYF. The CDR3, as DNA: TGTGCCAGCAGTGGGACAGCCTACGAGCAGTACTTC.

The chain employs TRBV7-2 and TRBJ1-5, with a tentative D call TRBD1 (5 bases). Between the trimmed V and J ends, which lost 1 base and 1 base, there was a span of 8 bases. This CDR3 is built from 15 residues. Germline V CDR1 and CDR2: SGHTA, FQGNSA. This CDR3 reads CASSLEGVSNQPQHF. CDR3 in DNA: TGTGCCAGCAGCTTAGAAGGGGTGAGCAATCAGCCCCAGCATTTT. Complete variable domain (other parts from reference TRBV7-2 and TRBJ1-5): GAGVSQSPSNKVTEKGKDVELRCDPISGHTALYWYRQSLGQGLEFLIYFQGNSAPDKSGLPSDRFSAERTGGSVSTLTIQRTQQEDSAVYLCASSLEGVSNQPQHFGDGTRLSIL.

This chain joins TRBV6-1 and TRBJ2-7; TRBD1 matches at 8 bases. CDR3 length: 15 amino acids. V shed 6 bases, J shed 2 bases, and the junction held 9 bases outside the gene matches. In germline, CDR1 is MNHNS, CDR2 SASEGT. The CDR3 DNA sequence: TGTGCCAGCAGATCGAATAGGGACAGGACCTACGAGCAGTACTTC. This sequence encodes CASRSNRDRTYEQYF.

In this sample, this clone turned up a few times. The chain employs TRBV5-1 and TRBJ1-4; 7 nucleotides match TRBD1. The CDR3 runs to 16 residues. V dropped 4 bases and J dropped 2; count of bases not matched to a gene: 8. Germline V CDR1 and CDR2: SGHRS, YFSETQ. The CDR3 is CASSPTGEATNEKLFF. CDR3 in DNA: TGCGCCAGCAGCCCCACAGGGGAAGCCACTAATGAAAAACTGTTTTTT. Based on the CDR3 plus reference TRBV5-1 and TRBJ1-4, the full variable domain is KAGVTQTPRYLIKTRGQQVTLSCSPISGHRSVSWYQQTPGQGLQFLFEYFSETQRNKGNFPGRFSGRQFSNSRSEMNVSTLELGDSALYLCASSPTGEATNEKLFFGSGTQLSVL.

The rearrangement joins TRBV7-6 to TRBJ2-7; D is perhaps TRBD2 (6 bases). CDR1 and CDR2 from the germline V gene are SGHVS and FNYEAQ. The CDR3 covers 15 residues. Trimming shortened V by 1 base and J by 4 bases, and 14 bases separated the two germline ends. The CDR3 DNA follows: TGTGCCAGCAGCTTAGTGGGCCGGGAGTCGTACGAGCAGTACTTC. Residues: CASSLVGRESYEQYF.

This clone was detected once. The chain employs TRBV15 and TRBJ1-1; TRBD1 is a possible D gene (5 bases). This CDR3 has 15 residues. Germline loops: CDR1 LNHNV, CDR2 YYDKDF (reference sequence). V lost 0 bases and J lost 0, with 8 bases in between. The DNA of the CDR3 is TGTGCCACCAGCAGAGAGAAGGGGCTGAACACTGAAGCTTTCTTT. Protein: CATSREKGLNTEAFF. The full variable domain, completed using reference TRBV15 and TRBJ1-1, is DAMVIQNPRYQVTQFGKPVTLSCSQTLNHNVMYWYQQKSSQAPKLLFHYYDKDFNNEADTPDNFQSRRPNTSFCFLDIRSPGLGDTAMYLCATSREKGLNTEAFFGQGTRLTVV.

This clone was detected only a few times. This chain joins TRBV4-3 and TRBJ2-1, with 12 bases that match TRBD2. Germline CDR1 is LGHNA and CDR2 is YSLEER. The ends lost 1 base at V and 6 bases at J; junction bases unmatched: 7. There are 17 residues in the CDR3. CDR3 DNA: TGCGCCAGCAGCCAAGGACTGACTAGCGGGGGTGGCAATGAGCAGTTCTTC. Translation gives CASSQGLTSGGGNEQFF.

In its sample, this clone was seen once. This chain connects TRBV2 to TRBJ2-3, with D tentatively TRBD1 (6 bases). The germline gives CDR1 SNHLY, CDR2 FYNNEI. The germline V and J ends were trimmed by 3 bases and 3 bases, with 13 bases remaining between them. CDR3 length equals 15 residues. CDR3 region: CASSDQGSTTDTQYF. The DNA of the CDR3 is TGTGCCAGCAGTGATCAGGGGTCCACGACAGATACGCAGTATTTT.

This chain uses TRBV6-5 with TRBJ1-1; TRBD1 is a possible D gene (6 bases). CDR3 length: 16 residues. V dropped 3 bases and J dropped 0 bases, with 14 bases sitting between them. Germline V gene sequence: CDR1 MNHEY, CDR2 SVGAGI. Here the CDR3 DNA reads TGTGCCAGCAGTTATCAGGGGTTCAGTTTGAACACTGAAGCTTTCTTT. Its protein product is CASSYQGFSLNTEAFF.

CDR3 bases: TGCGCCAGCAGCTTGGAAGGGGACTCTGGAAACACCATATATTTT. As protein: CASSLEGDSGNTIYF. The rearrangement joins TRBV5-1 to TRBJ1-3, with TRBD1 as a possible D gene (5 bases). This CDR3 is 15 amino acids long. Per germline, CDR1 SGHRS and CDR2 YFSETQ. Deletions cut 0 bases from V and 0 bases from J, with 7 bases between.

V usage is TRBV6-5 and J usage is TRBJ2-5; D remains unclear. V gave up 2 bases and J gave up 4 bases, with 17 bases separating them. This CDR3 spans 16 amino acids. Germline-derived CDR1 and CDR2 are MNHEY and SVGAGI. The CDR3 bases are TGTGCCAGCAGTTACGGTTTCCAGGATCGGATAGAGACCCAGTACTTC. Its protein is CASSYGFQDRIETQYF.

This chain uses TRBV6-1 with TRBJ2-7; 12 bases map to TRBD2. The CDR3 totals 16 residues. Losses at the gene ends were 1 base for V and 1 base for J; bases not matched to a gene: 2. CDR1 and CDR2 from the germline V gene are MNHNS and SASEGT. CDR3 coding DNA: TGTGCCAGCAGTGAAGGACTAGCGGGAGATTCCTACGAGCAGTACTTC. It encodes CASSEGLAGDSYEQYF.

This clone was picked up a small number of times. This chain connects TRBV19 to TRBJ1-4; no definite D call. CDR3 length: 13 residues. The germline V and J ends were trimmed by 7 bases and 8 bases, with 14 bases remaining between them. CDR1 is LNHDA and CDR2 is SQIVND in the germline V gene (reference sequence). The CDR3 nucleotides read TGTGCCAGTAACAAGGTACCGGGGGAAAAACTGTTTTTT. This gives the protein CASNKVPGEKLFF.

The chain couples TRBV5-4 to TRBJ2-2; D unclear. Trimming took off 4 bases at V and 1 base at J, with 14 bases between the two ends. Germline-derived CDR1 and CDR2 are SGHNT and YYREEE (reference sequence). The CDR3 runs 16 residues. CDR3 residues: CASSPAGARNTGELFF. The DNA for the CDR3 is TGTGCCAGCAGCCCGGCAGGTGCGCGGAACACCGGGGAGCTGTTTTTT.

A few counts support this clone. The chain combines TRBV6-5 with TRBJ1-1; 7 bases fit TRBD1. The length of the CDR3 is 10 residues. The ends lost 9 bases at V and 10 bases at J; junction bases unmatched: 5. Germline lookup yields CDR1 MNHEY and CDR2 SVGAGI. In DNA, the CDR3 is TGTGCCAGGCCGACAGGGAGAGCTTTCTTT. It specifies CARPTGRAFF.

On this clone: At one end the junction does not follow the germline gene, possibly because of a read error. The CDR3 loop is CASRLDSPGTEAFF. For the CDR3, the DNA is TGCGCCAGCAGGTTGGACTCCCCGGGGACTGAAGCTTTCTTT. The chain links TRBV5-1 to TRBJ1-1; the D is unclear. Germline CDR1 SGHRS, CDR2 YFSETQ. CDR3 size: 14 residues.

The chain is built from TRBV7-2 and TRBJ1-5; D unclear. With 5 bases removed from V and 0 bases from J, the gap between germline ends came to 11 bases. Looked up from germline, CDR1 is SGHTA and CDR2 is FQGNSA. The CDR3 has 15 residues. The CDR3 nucleotides are TGTGCCAGCAGCCGTGGACTGAATAGCAATCAGCCCCAGCATTTT. This encodes CASSRGLNSNQPQHF. The whole variable domain, remainder taken from reference TRBV7-2 and TRBJ1-5, is GAGVSQSPSNKVTEKGKDVELRCDPISGHTALYWYRQSLGQGLEFLIYFQGNSAPDKSGLPSDRFSAERTGGSVSTLTIQRTQQEDSAVYLCASSRGLNSNQPQHFGDGTRLSIL.

The chain joins TRBV10-1 to TRBJ1-6; possible D gene TRBD1, 5 bases. The germline CDR1 and CDR2 sequences are WNHNN and SYGVQD (reference sequence). Between the trimmed V and J ends, which lost 10 bases and 8 bases, there was a span of 12 bases. The CDR3 spans 12 residues. CDR3 nucleotide sequence: TGCGCCACCCGGGGGGGGGATTCACCCCTCCACTTT. This codes for CATRGGDSPLHF.

The CDR3 protein is CASKAGTYEQYF. CDR3 nucleotides: TGTGCCAGCAAGGCAGGGACCTACGAGCAGTACTTC. This chain connects TRBV2 to TRBJ2-7, with D tentatively TRBD1 (5 bases). V lost 7 bases and J 2 bases, leaving 9 bases between the germline ends. This CDR3 is built from 12 residues. Germline values: CDR1 SNHLY, CDR2 FYNNEI.

The rearrangement uses TRBV5-6 and TRBJ2-4; D might be TRBD1 (6 bases). The CDR3 runs 14 residues. The germline V gene encodes CDR1 SGHDT and CDR2 YYEEEE. Between the trimmed V and J ends, which lost 2 bases and 8 bases, there was a span of 14 bases. CDR3 bases: TGTGCCAGCAGCTTTCAGGGGCTAGTATACATTCAGTACTTC. Translated, it gives CASSFQGLVYIQYF.

The chain couples TRBV27 to TRBJ2-3, with D unclear. Germline V gives CDR1 MNHEY, CDR2 SMNVEV (reference sequence). The ends were cut back, 6 bases at V and 4 bases at J, with 17 bases in the middle. CDR3 length: 15 amino acids. The CDR3 sequence is CASSYGYTTSDTQYF. CDR3 nucleotides: TGTGCCAGCAGCTACGGGTACACTACTTCAGATACGCAGTATTTT.